This T cell receptor beta chain was found in a study of blood T cell repertoires in COVID-19. At the level of the study: There were acute and convalescent COVID-19 samples, and they came from the United States, Italy and Spain. The cDNA or gDNA used as material had been derived from T cells, B-cell-depleted T cells, or PBMCs.

Germline CDR1 and CDR2: SGHTA and FQGNSA. This CDR3 has 14 residues. Trimming shortened V by 4 bases and J by 0 bases, and 8 bases separated the two germline ends. Original processing notes: Amplified reference gene primers provided the basis for estimating nucleated cell counts. Sequencing used immunoSEQ multiplex PCR; TCRdb keeps in-frame clones, though not all of them. Clone size and V and J calls were adopted from that table, with D and trimming inferred from the DNA. The sample lists approximately 280,000 clones; 70% to 90% were seen once. Sequencing was done on a sample of peripheral blood. The TCR comes from a man aged 45-60 years with active or convalescent COVID-19. The V and J genes are TRBV7-2 and TRBJ2-3, with a weak D call TRBD1 (5 bases). In DNA form, the CDR3 reads TGTGCCAGCAGCTCCCGACAGAGCACAGATACGCAGTATTTT. It is translated as CASSSRQSTDTQYF.